The rows below give T cell receptor beta chains drawn from one sample of a study of CXCR4 blockade with PD-1 therapy in pancreatic cancer. Data came from immunoSEQ multiplex PCR; TCRdb stores just in-frame clones and leaves some out. There are around 2,200 clones in the sample; 40% occur only once, and about 15% lies in the top ten. The sample taken for sequencing was tumor tissue. Every receptor here comes from a human donor with pancreatic ductal adenocarcinoma. Both conserved end residues are part of each CDR3. A D gene is named only where the DNA matches it firmly. Rows give clone size only sometimes, using once, few, many, or a class for an expanded clone.

medium-sized,TRBD1,TRBJ2-3,16,TRBV9,CASSEGGSWGPDTQYF,TGTGCCAGCAGTGAAGGGGGCTCCTGGGGACCAGATACGCAGTATTTT
few,-,TRBJ1-6,15,TRBV6-8,CASSYSQQYPIPLHF,TGTGCCAGCAGTTACTCGCAACAGTACCCCATCCCCCTCCACTTT
few,-,TRBJ2-1,17,TRBV11-3,CASSLDPTNSSYNEQFF,TGTGCCAGCAGCTTAGACCCGACCAATAGCTCCTACAATGAGCAGTTCTTC
-,-,TRBJ2-2,14,TRBV19,CASMGAFGTGELFF,TGTGCCAGTATGGGGGCGTTCGGCACCGGGGAGCTGTTTTTT
many,-,TRBJ1-5,14,TRBV11-3,CASSQLDTDQPQHF,TGTGCCAGCAGCCAATTGGACACCGATCAGCCCCAGCATTTT
-,-,TRBJ2-1,18,TRBV4-1,CASSQKPPSSDSYNEQFF,TGCGCCAGCAGCCAGAAGCCCCCTAGCTCTGATTCCTACAATGAGCAGTTCTTC
-,TRBD1,TRBJ1-5,15,TRBV15,CATSRGGQINQPQHF,TGTGCCACCAGCAGGGGGGGACAGATTAATCAGCCCCAGCATTTT
few,-,TRBJ1-4,15,TRBV11-1,CASSLVRATNEKLFF,TGTGCCAGCAGCTTAGTGCGGGCAACTAATGAAAAACTGTTTTTT
-,TRBD1,TRBJ1-1,14,TRBV30,CAWSSGQGNTEAFF,TGTGCCTGGAGCAGTGGACAGGGGAACACTGAAGCTTTCTTT
-,-,TRBJ2-5,13,TRBV29-1,CSVGVQPQETQYF,TGCAGCGTTGGGGTACAGCCCCAAGAGACCCAGTACTTC
few,TRBD2,TRBJ2-1,15,TRBV11-3,CASSPRGAGVHEQFF,TGTGCCAGCAGCCCCCGGGGAGCGGGGGTTCATGAGCAGTTCTTC
once,-,TRBJ1-4,13,TRBV16,CASSRIREEKLFF,TGTGCCAGCAGCCGAATCAGGGAGGAAAAACTGTTTTTT
few,TRBD2,TRBJ2-1,15,TRBV6-8,CAISTGLAGGIEQFF,TGTGCCATCAGTACGGGACTAGCGGGAGGTATTGAGCAGTTCTTC
few,TRBD2,TRBJ2-1,15,TRBV6-8,CASSDGAGVLSEQFF,TGTGCCAGCAGTGATGGGGCGGGAGTCTTAAGTGAGCAGTTCTTC
once,-,TRBJ2-1,15,TRBV29-1,CSYQDTAGSYNEQFF,TGCAGCTACCAAGATACGGCAGGCTCCTACAATGAGCAGTTCTTC
few,-,TRBJ2-7,13,TRBV30,CAWSPGTSREQYF,TGTGCCTGGAGTCCCGGGACATCTCGGGAGCAGTACTTC
-,-,TRBJ1-2,14,TRBV28,CASSFQQGAGGYTF,TGTGCCAGCAGTTTTCAGCAGGGTGCTGGGGGCTACACCTTC
-,-,TRBJ1-2,13,TRBV29-1,CSAGGGRNYGYTF,TGCAGCGCCGGAGGGGGGCGGAACTATGGCTACACCTTC
-,TRBD1,TRBJ1-2,15,TRBV19,CASTPGGTGYYGYTF,TGTGCCAGTACCCCCGGGGGGACAGGGTACTATGGCTACACCTTC
few,-,TRBJ1-2,14,TRBV28,CASSGGTPIYGYTF,TGTGCCAGCAGCGGTGGGACACCAATCTATGGCTACACCTTC
-,-,TRBJ2-7,15,TRBV19,CASSFRGAALVEQYF,TGTGCCAGTAGTTTCCGGGGGGCCGCATTGGTCGAGCAGTACTTC
-,TRBD1,TRBJ1-2,13,TRBV28,CASSLQGAYGYTF,TGTGCCAGCAGTTTACAGGGGGCGTATGGCTACACCTTC
-,-,TRBJ2-3,12,TRBV18,CASSSATDTQYF,TGTGCCAGCTCATCCGCTACAGATACGCAGTATTTT
-,-,TRBJ2-2,15,TRBV7-5,CASSLAGARTGELFF,TGTGCCAGCAGCTTGGCGGGGGCGCGCACCGGGGAGCTGTTTTTT
large,-,TRBJ1-1,11,TRBV14,CASRAGTGTFF,TGTGCCAGCAGGGCCGGGACCGGGACATTCTTT
few,TRBD1,TRBJ1-1,14,TRBV5-1,CASSLGTGGTEAFF,TGCGCCAGCAGCTTGGGGACAGGGGGAACTGAAGCTTTCTTT
-,-,TRBJ2-3,15,TRBV7-5,CASSLDGGLEDTQYF,TGTGCCAGCAGCTTAGACGGCGGCCTCGAGGATACGCAGTATTTT
-,-,TRBJ2-3,14,TRBV18,CASSPVGYTDTQYF,TGTGCCAGCTCACCGGTGGGGTACACAGATACGCAGTATTTT